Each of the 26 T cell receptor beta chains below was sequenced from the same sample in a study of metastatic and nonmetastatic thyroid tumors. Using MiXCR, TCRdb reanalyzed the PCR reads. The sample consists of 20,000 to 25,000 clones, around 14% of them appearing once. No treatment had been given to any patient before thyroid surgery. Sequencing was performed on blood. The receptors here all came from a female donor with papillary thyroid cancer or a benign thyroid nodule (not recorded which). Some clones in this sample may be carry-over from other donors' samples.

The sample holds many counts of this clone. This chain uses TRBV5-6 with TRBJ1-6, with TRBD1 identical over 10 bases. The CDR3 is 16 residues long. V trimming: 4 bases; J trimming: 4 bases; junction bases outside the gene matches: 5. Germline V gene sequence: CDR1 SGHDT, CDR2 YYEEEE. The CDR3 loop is CASSPDRGRYNSPLHF. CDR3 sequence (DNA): TGTGCCAGCAGCCCAGACAGGGGGCGGTATAATTCACCCCTCCACTTT.

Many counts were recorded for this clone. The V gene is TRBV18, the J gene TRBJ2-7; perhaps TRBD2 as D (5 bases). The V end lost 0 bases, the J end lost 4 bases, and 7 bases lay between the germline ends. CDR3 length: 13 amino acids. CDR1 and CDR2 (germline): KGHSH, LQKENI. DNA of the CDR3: TGTGCCAGCTCACCACCGGGAGAGTACGAGCAGTACTTC. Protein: CASSPPGEYEQYF.

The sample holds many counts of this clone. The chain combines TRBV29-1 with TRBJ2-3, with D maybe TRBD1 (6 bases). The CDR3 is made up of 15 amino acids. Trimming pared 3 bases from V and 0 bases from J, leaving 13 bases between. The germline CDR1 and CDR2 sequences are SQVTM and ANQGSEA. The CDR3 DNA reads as TGCAGCGTTGAGGGGCGCAGGGGCAGCACAGATACGCAGTATTTT. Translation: CSVEGRRGSTDTQYF.

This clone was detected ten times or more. CDR3 nucleotides: TGTGCCAGCAGCTTAGCGGGATCGGGGGGCATTCAGTACTTC. Protein sequence: CASSLAGSGGIQYF. This chain connects TRBV7-8 to TRBJ2-4, with TRBD2 matching 7 bases. V lost 0 bases to trimming and J lost 9 bases; unmatched junction nucleotides: 5. The CDR3 loop spans 14 amino acids. Germline lookup yields CDR1 SGHVS and CDR2 FQNEAQ.

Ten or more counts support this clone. The CDR3 region has the DNA TGTGCCAGCAGTTTTGGAGGGGACTTGGCTAATTCACCCCTCCACTTT. It specifies CASSFGGDLANSPLHF. The gene calls are TRBV12-3 or TRBV12-4 and TRBJ1-6, with D perhaps TRBD1 (5 bases). The CDR3 consists of 16 residues. V gave up 3 bases and J gave up 6 bases, with 15 bases separating them.

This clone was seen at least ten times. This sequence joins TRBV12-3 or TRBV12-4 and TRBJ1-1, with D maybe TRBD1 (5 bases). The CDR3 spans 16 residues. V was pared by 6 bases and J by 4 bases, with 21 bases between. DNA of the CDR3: TGTGCCAGCAGCCTCCGCAGTCAGAGGGGAGGCACTGAAGCTTTCTTT. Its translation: CASSLRSQRGGTEAFF.

The CDR3 is CASSRGQGAVTEAFF. For the CDR3, the DNA is TGTGCCAGCAGCAGGGGACAGGGGGCGGTCACTGAAGCTTTCTTT. This rearrangement joins TRBV3-1 to TRBJ1-1; the match to TRBD1 covers 12 bases. The V and J ends lost 5 bases and 4 bases, in that order; junction bases with no gene match: 5. There are 15 residues in the CDR3. Germline V CDR1 and CDR2: LGHDT, YNNKEL (reference sequence).

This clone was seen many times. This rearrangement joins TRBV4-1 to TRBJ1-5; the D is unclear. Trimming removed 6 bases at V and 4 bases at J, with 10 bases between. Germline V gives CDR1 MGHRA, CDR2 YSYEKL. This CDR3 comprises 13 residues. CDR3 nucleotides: TGCGCCAGCAGTCCCCTGGGGAATCAGCCCCAGCATTTT. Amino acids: CASSPLGNQPQHF.

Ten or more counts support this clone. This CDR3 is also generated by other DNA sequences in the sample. The CDR3 protein is CSAFRYGNQANYGYTF. In nucleotides, the CDR3 is TGCAGTGCTTTCCGCTATGGAAACCAAGCTAACTATGGCTACACCTTC. V gene TRBV20-1 combines with J gene TRBJ1-2; D is unclear. V lost 5 bases and J lost 0, with 19 bases in between. Germline lookup yields CDR1 DFQATT and CDR2 SNEGSKA (reference sequence). The CDR3 length is 16 residues.

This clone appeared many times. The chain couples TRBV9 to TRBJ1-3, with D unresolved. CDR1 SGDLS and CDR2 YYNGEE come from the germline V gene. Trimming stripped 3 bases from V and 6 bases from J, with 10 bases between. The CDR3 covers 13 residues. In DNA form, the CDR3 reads TGTGCCAGCAGCGGGACGGCCGCAAACACCATATATTTT. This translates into CASSGTAANTIYF.

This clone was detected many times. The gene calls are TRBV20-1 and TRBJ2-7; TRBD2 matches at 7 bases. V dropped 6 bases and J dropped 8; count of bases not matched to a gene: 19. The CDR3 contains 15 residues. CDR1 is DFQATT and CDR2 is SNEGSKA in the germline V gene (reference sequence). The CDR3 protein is CSAIKPMAGVAQQYF. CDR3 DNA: TGCAGTGCCATAAAGCCCATGGCGGGAGTCGCACAGCAGTACTTC.

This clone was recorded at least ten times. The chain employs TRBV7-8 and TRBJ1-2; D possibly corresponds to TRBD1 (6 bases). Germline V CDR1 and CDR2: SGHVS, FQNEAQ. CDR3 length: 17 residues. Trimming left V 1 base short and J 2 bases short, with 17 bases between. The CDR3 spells CASSLVFRDTLNYGYTF. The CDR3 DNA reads TGTGCCAGCAGCTTAGTTTTTCGGGACACGTTAAACTATGGCTACACCTTC.

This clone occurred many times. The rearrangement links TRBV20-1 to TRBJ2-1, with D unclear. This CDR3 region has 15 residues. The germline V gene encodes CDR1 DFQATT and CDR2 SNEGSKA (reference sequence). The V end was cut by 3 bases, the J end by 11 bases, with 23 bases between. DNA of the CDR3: TGCAGTGCTAGTCCGGACCTCCCCTCACGGTATAAGCAGTTCTTC. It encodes CSASPDLPSRYKQFF.

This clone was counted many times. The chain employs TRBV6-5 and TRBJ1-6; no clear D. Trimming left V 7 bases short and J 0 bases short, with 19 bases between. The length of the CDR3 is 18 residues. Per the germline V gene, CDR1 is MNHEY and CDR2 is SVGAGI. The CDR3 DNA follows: TGTGCCAGCAACCCCGGGCGCCCGCTAAGCTCCTATAATTCACCCCTCCACTTT. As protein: CASNPGRPLSSYNSPLHF.

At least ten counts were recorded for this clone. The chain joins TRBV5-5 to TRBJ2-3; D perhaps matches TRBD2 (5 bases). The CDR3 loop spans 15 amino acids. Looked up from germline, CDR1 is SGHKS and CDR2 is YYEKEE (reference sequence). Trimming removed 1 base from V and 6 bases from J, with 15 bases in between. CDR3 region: CASSLFTRGPDTQYF. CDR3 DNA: TGTGCCAGCAGCTTGTTTACTAGAGGGCCTGATACGCAGTATTTT.

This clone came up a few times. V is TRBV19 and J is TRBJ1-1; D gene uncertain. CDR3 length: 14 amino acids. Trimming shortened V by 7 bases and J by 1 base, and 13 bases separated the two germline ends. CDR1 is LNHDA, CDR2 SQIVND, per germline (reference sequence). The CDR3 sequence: CASTPDTTNTEAFF. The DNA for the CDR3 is TGTGCCAGTACCCCAGATACGACGAACACTGAAGCTTTCTTT.

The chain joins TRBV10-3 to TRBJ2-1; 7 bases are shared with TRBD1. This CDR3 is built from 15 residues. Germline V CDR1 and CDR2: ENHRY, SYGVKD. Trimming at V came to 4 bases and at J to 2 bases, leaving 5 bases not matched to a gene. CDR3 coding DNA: TGTGCCATCAGTGTTGGGACAGACCCCTACAATGAGCAGTTCTTC. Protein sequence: CAISVGTDPYNEQFF.

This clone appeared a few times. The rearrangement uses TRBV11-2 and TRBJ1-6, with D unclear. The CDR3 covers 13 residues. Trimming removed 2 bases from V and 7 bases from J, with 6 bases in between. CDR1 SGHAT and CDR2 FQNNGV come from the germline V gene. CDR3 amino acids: CASSLMTNSPLHF. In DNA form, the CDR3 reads TGTGCCAGCAGCTTAATGACAAATTCACCCCTCCACTTT.

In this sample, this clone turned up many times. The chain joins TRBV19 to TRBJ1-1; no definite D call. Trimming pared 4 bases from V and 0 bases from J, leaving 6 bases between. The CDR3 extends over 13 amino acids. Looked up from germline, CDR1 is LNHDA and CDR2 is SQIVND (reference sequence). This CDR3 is CASSRALNTEAFF. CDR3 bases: TGTGCCAGTAGTAGGGCCCTGAACACTGAAGCTTTCTTT.

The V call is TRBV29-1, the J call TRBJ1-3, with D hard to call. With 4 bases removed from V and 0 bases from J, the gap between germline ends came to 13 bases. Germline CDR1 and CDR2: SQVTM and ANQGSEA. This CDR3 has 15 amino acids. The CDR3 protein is CSVGVQVSSGNTIYF. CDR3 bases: TGCAGCGTTGGCGTCCAGGTGTCCTCTGGAAACACCATATATTTT.

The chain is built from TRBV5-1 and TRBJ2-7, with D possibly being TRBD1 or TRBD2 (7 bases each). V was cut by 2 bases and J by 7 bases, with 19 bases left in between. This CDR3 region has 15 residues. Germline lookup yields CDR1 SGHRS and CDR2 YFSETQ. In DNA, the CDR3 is TGCGCCAGCAGCTTCCGGACAGGCGGGGAGGGTGAGCAGTACTTC. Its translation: CASSFRTGGEGEQYF.

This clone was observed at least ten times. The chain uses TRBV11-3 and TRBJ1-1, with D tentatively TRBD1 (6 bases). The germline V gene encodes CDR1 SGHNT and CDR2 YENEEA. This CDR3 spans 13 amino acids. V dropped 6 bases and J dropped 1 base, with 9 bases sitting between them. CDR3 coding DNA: TGTGCCAGCAGTGGGGGCCCGAACACTGAAGCTTTCTTT. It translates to CASSGGPNTEAFF.

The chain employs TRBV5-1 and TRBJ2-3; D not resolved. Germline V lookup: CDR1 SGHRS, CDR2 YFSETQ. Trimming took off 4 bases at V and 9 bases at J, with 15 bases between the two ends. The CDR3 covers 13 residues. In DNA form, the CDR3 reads TGCGCCAGCAGCCCCGAACCCGGTGGCACGCAGTATTTT. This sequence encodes CASSPEPGGTQYF. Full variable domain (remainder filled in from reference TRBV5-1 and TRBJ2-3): KAGVTQTPRYLIKTRGQQVTLSCSPISGHRSVSWYQQTPGQGLQFLFEYFSETQRNKGNFPGRFSGRQFSNSRSEMNVSTLELGDSALYLCASSPEPGGTQYFGPGTRLTVL.

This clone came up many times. Written as DNA, the CDR3 is TGTGCCAGCAGCTTGGTCTGGGGGGAGTCTAACTATGGCTACACCTTC. This gives the protein CASSLVWGESNYGYTF. The genes are TRBV5-6 and TRBJ1-2, with D perhaps TRBD1 (5 bases). Per germline, CDR1 SGHDT and CDR2 YYEEEE. V lost 0 bases to trimming and J lost 0 bases, with 12 bases between them. There are 16 residues in the CDR3.

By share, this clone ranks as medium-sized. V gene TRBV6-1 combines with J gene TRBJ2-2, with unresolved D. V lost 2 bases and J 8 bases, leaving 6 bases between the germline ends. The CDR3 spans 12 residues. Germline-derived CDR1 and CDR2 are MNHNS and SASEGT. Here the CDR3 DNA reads TGTGCCAGCAGTGAAATCGGGGGGGAGCTGTTTTTT. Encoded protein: CASSEIGGELFF.

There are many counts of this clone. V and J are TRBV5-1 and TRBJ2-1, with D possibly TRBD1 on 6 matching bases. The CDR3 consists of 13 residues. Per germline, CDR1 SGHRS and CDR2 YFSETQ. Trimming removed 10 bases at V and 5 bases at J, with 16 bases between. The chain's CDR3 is CASKEDRNNEQFF. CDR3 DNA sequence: TGCGCCTCCAAGGAGGACAGAAACAATGAGCAGTTCTTC. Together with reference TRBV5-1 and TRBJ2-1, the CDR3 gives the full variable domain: KAGVTQTPRYLIKTRGQQVTLSCSPISGHRSVSWYQQTPGQGLQFLFEYFSETQRNKGNFPGRFSGRQFSNSRSEMNVSTLELGDSALYLCASKEDRNNEQFFGPGTRLTVL.